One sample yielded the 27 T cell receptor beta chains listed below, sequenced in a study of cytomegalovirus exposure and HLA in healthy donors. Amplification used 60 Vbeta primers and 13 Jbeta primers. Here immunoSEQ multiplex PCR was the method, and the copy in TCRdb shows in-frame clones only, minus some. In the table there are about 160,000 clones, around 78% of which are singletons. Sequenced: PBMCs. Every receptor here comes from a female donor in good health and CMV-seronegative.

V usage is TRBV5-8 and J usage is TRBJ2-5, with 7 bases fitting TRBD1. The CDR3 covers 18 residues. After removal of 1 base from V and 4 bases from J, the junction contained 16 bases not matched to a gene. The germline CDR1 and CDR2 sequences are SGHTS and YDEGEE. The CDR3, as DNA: TGTGCCAGCAGCTTGCTAAGGATGACAGGGAAGGTTCGAGAGACCCAGTACTTC. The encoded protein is CASSLLRMTGKVRETQYF.

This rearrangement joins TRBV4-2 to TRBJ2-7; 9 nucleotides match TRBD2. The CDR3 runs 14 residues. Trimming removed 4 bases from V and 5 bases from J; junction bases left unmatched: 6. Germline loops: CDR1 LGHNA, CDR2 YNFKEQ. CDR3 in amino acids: CASSLLAGEDEQYF. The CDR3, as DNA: TGTGCCAGCAGCCTCTTAGCGGGGGAGGACGAGCAGTACTTC.

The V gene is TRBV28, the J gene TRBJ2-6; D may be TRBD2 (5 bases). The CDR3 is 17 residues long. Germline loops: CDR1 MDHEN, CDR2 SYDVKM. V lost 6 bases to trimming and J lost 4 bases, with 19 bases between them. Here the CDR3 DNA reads TGTGCCAGCAGCCTTAAGCGGTGGGCCCCCGGGGCCAACGTCCTGACTTTC. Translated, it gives CASSLKRWAPGANVLTF.

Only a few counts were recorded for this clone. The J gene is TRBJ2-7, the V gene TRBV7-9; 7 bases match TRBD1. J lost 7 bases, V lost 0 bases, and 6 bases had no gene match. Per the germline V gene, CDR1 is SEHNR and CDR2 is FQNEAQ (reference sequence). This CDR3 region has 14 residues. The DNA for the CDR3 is TGTGCCAGCAGCTTAGCCGAAGGGGGCGGGGAGCAGTACTTC. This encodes CASSLAEGGGEQYF.

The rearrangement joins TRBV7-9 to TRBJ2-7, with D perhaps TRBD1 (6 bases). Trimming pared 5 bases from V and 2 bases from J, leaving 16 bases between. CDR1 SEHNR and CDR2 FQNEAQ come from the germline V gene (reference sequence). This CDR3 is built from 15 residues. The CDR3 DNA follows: TGTGCCAGCAGCCGTGAGGGGGACCGAGCCTACGAGCAGTACTTC. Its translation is CASSREGDRAYEQYF.

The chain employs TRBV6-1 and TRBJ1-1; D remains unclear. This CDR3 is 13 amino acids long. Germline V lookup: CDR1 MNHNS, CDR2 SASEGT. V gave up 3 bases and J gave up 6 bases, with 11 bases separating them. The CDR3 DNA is TGTGCCAGCAGTGACCTTCGAGCATCTGAAGCTTTCTTT. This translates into CASSDLRASEAFF.

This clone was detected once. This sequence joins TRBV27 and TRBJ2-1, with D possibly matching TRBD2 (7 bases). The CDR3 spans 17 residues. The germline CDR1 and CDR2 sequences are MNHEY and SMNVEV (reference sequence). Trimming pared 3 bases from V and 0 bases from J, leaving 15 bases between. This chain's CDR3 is CASSFRGGDISYNEQFF. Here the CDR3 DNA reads TGTGCCAGCAGTTTCAGGGGAGGGGACATCTCCTACAATGAGCAGTTCTTC.

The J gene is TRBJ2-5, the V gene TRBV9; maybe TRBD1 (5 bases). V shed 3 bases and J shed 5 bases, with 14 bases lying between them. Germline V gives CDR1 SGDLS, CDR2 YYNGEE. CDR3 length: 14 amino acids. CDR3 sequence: CASSAVQGWETQYF. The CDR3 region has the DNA TGTGCCAGCAGCGCAGTTCAGGGTTGGGAGACCCAGTACTTC.

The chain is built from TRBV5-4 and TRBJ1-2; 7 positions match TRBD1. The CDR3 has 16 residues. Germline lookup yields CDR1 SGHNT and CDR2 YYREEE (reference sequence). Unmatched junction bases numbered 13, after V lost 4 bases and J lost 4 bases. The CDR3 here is CASSTLTGSIPYGYTF. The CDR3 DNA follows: TGTGCCAGCAGCACCCTGACAGGGAGCATTCCCTATGGCTACACCTTC.

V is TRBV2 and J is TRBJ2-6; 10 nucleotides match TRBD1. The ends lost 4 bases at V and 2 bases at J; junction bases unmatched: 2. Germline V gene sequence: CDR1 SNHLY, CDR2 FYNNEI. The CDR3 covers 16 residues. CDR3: CASSVDRGAGANVLTF. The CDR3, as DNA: TGTGCCAGCAGTGTGGACAGGGGGGCTGGGGCCAACGTCCTGACTTTC.

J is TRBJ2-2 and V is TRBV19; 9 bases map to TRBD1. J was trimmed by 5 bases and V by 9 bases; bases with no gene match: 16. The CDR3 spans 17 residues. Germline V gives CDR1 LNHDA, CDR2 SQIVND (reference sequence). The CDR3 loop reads CASSGGTGFAGTGELFF. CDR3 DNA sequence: TGTGCCAGCTCAGGCGGGACAGGGTTTGCGGGGACCGGGGAGCTGTTTTTT.

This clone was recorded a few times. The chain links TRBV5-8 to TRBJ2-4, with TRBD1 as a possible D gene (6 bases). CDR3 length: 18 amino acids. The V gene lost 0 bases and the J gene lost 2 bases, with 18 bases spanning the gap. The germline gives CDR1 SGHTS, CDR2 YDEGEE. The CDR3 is CASSLVLMSGATKNIQYF. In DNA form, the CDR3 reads TGTGCCAGCAGCTTGGTCTTAATGTCAGGGGCCACCAAAAACATTCAGTACTTC.

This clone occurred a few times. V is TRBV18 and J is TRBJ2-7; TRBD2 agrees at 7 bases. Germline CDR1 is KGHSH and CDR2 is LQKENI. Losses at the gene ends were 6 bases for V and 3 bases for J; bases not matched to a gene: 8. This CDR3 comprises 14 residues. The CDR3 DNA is TGTGCCAGCTCGGGAGGGGCGGGAGTCTACGAGCAGTACTTC. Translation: CASSGGAGVYEQYF.

The CDR3 nucleotides read TGCGCCAGCAGCCAAGATCGGATAGGGGGCACCTACGAGCAGTACTTC. It codes for CASSQDRIGGTYEQYF. This chain joins TRBV4-3 and TRBJ2-7, with 7 nucleotides matching TRBD1. The length of the CDR3 is 16 residues. Per germline, CDR1 LGHNA and CDR2 YSLEER. Trimming removed 0 bases from V and 2 bases from J; junction bases left unmatched: 7.

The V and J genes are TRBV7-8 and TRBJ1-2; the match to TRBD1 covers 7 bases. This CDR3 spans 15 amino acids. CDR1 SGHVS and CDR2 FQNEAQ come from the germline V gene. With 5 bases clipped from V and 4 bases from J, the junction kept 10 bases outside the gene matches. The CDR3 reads CASSTKGGSGYGYTF. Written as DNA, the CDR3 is TGTGCCAGCAGCACTAAAGGGGGCTCGGGCTATGGCTACACCTTC.

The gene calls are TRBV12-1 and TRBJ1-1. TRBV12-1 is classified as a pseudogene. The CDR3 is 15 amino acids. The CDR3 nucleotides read TGTGCCAGCAGCTTGTTCGGGGGGCGGTGGGCTGAAGCTTTCTTT. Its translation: CASSLFGGRWAEAFF.

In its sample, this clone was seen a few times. In nucleotides, the CDR3 is TGTGCCAGCAGGTCCGGGATGGGCTTGGACGAGCAGTACTTC. Its protein is CASRSGMGLDEQYF. The chain recombines TRBV2 with TRBJ2-7, with D perhaps matching TRBD2 (5 bases). There are 14 residues in the CDR3. V lost 6 bases, J lost 5 bases, and 17 bases lay in between. The germline V gene encodes CDR1 SNHLY and CDR2 FYNNEI.

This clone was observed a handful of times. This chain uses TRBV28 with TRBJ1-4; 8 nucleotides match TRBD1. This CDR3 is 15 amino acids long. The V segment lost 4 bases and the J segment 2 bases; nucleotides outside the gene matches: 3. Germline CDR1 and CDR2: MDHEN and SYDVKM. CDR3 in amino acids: CASSSTGGTNEKLFF. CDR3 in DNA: TGTGCCAGCAGTTCTACAGGGGGGACTAATGAAAAACTGTTTTTT.

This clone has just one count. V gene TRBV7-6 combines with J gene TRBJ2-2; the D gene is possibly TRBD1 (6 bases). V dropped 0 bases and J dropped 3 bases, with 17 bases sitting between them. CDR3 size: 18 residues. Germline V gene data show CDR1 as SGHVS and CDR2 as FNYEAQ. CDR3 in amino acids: CASSLAGGWFSDTGELFF. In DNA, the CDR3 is TGTGCCAGCAGCTTAGCAGGGGGTTGGTTCTCGGACACCGGGGAGCTGTTTTTT. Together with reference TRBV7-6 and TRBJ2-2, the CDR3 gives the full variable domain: GAGVSQSPRYKVTKRGQDVALRCDPISGHVSLYWYRQALGQGPEFLTYFNYEAQQDKSGLPNDRFSAERPEGSISTLTIQRTEQRDSAMYRCASSLAGGWFSDTGELFFGEGSRLTVL.

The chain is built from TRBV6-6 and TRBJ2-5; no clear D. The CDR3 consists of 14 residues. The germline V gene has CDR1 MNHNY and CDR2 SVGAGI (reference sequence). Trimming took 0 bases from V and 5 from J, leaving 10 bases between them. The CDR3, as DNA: TGTGCCAGCAGTTACTCGGTTCAGTCGGAGACCCAGTACTTC. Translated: CASSYSVQSETQYF.

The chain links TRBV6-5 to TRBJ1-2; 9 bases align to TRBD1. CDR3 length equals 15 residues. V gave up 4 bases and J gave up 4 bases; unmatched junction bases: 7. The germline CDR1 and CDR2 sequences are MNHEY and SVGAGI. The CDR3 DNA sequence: TGTGCCAGCAGTTTGGGACAGGGAAGGCCCTATGGCTACACCTTC. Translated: CASSLGQGRPYGYTF.

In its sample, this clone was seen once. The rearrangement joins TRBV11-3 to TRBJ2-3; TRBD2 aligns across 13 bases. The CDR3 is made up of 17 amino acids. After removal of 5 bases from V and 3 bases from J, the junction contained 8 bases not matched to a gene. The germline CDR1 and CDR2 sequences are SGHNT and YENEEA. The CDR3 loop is CASSPPGTSGVTDTQYF. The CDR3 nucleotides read TGTGCCAGCAGCCCTCCCGGGACTAGCGGGGTAACAGATACGCAGTATTTT. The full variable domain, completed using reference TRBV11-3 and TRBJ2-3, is EAGVVQSPRYKIIEKKQPVAFWCNPISGHNTLYWYLQNLGQGPELLIRYENEEAVDDSQLPKDRFSAERLKGVDSTLKIQPAELGDSAVYLCASSPPGTSGVTDTQYFGPGTRLTVL.

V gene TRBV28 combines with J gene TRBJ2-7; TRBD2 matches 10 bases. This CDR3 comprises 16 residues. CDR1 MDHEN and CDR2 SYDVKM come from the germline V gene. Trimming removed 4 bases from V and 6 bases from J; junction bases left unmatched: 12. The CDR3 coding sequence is TGTGCCAGCAGTTCCCCAGCCAGCGGGAGGGCCTCCGAGCAGTACTTC. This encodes CASSSPASGRASEQYF.

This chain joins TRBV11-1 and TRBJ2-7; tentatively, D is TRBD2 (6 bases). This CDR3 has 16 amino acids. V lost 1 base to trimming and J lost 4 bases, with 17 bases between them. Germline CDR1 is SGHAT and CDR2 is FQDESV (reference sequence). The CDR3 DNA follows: TGTGCCAGCAGCTTAGGTAATGCGGGGCAGGGATACGAGCAGTACTTC. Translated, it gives CASSLGNAGQGYEQYF.

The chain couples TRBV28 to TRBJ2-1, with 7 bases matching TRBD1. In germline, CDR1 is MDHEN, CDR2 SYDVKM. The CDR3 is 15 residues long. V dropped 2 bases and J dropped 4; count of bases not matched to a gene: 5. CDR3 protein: CASSLVQGWYNEQFF. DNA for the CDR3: TGTGCCAGCAGTTTAGTACAGGGGTGGTACAATGAGCAGTTCTTC.

The DNA for the CDR3 is TGCGCCAGCACCCTGAGGCGGGGGGCCCAGGATACGCAGTATTTT. Translation gives CASTLRRGAQDTQYF. This sequence joins TRBV4-1 and TRBJ2-3, with 8 nucleotides matching TRBD2. CDR1 and CDR2 from the germline V gene are MGHRA and YSYEKL. Trimming cost V 7 bases and J 6 bases; bases outside gene matches: 12. The CDR3 contains 15 residues.

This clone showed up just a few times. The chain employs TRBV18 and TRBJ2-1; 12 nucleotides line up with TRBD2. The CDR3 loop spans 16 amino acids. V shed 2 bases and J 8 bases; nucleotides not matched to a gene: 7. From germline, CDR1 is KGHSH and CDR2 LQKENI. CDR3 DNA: TGTGCCAGCTCACCAAGGACTAGCGGGAACACCCATGAGCAGTTCTTC. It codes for CASSPRTSGNTHEQFF.